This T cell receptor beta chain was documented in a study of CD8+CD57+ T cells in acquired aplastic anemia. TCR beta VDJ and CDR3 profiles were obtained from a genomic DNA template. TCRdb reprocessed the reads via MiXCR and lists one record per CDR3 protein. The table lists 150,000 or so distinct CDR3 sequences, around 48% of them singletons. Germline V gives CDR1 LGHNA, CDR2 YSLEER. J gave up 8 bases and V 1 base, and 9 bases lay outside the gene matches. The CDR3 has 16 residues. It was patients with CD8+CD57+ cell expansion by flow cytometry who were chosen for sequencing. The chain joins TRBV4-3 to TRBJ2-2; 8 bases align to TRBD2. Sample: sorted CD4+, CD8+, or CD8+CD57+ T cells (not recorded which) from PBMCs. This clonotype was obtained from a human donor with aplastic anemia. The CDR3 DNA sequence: TGCGCCAGCAGCCAAGCCTCCGGCGGGGGGAGGGGGGAGCTGTTTTTT. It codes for CASSQASGGGRGELFF.